This T cell receptor beta chain was identified in a study of control samples from healthy donors and cancer patients. Measured with immunoSEQ multiplex PCR; TCRdb has only the in-frame clones, and not every one. This sample carries fewer than 300,000 clones, over 75% of them seen once, and the ten largest clones take roughly 14%. The sequence was collected from a woman in her sixties with lung cancer. Sequencing input: PBMCs.

This CDR3 is CASSRGQGAYGYTF. CDR3 sequence (DNA): TGTGCCAGCAGCCGAGGACAGGGGGCGTATGGCTACACCTTC. This chain links TRBV6-5 with TRBJ1-2; TRBD1 aligns across 11 bases. The CDR3 is 14 amino acids. The germline V gene has CDR1 MNHEY and CDR2 SVGAGI. V dropped 6 bases and J dropped 5; count of bases not matched to a gene: 5.